Listed below are T cell receptor beta chains from one sample, sequenced in a study of prognosis after radiotherapy for stage I lung cancer. TCRdb reprocessed the multiplex PCR reads with MiXCR, giving one entry per CDR3 protein. Of about 19,000 distinct CDR3 sequences listed, approximately 25% are singletons. The sample was PBMCs, taken before or after stereotactic body radiation therapy (not recorded which). The receptors were sampled from a donor aged 50 or older with non-small cell lung cancer. The CDR3 runs from the conserved cysteine through the conserved F or W. The D gene is left open where the match is weak. The size field is filled for only some rows; it gives once, few, many or a size class.

medium-sized	TRBV6-1	TRBD2	TRBJ2-1	TGTGCCAGCAGTGAAGGTACGGGAGGGCCGGATGAGCAGTTCTTC	CASSEGTGGPDEQFF
many	TRBV19	TRBD2	TRBJ2-1	TGTGCCAGCGGAAAGCGGGAAAGGTTTTGGAATGAGCAGTTCTTC	CASGKRERFWNEQFF
many	TRBV2	-	TRBJ1-1	TGTGCCAGCATACGGGTCGAGAACACTGAAGCTTTCTTT	CASIRVENTEAFF
many	TRBV7-2	TRBD1	TRBJ2-2	TGTGCCAGCAGCATACAGGGGGCCGGGACCGGGGAGCTGTTTTTT	CASSIQGAGTGELFF
-	TRBV28	-	TRBJ1-6	TGTGCCAGCAGCGTGGGGCAGGCCGATAATTCACCCCTCCACTTT	CASSVGQADNSPLHF
many	TRBV4-1	-	TRBJ1-1	TGCGCCAGCAGCCAAGAGAATTTCCTGGGGGATTGGAACACTGAAGCTTTCTTT	CASSQENFLGDWNTEAFF
-	TRBV20-1	TRBD2	TRBJ2-1	TGCATTGCTAGAGGTGGTAGCGGGGGGTCAGGGCAGTTCTTC	CIARGGSGGSGQFF
many	TRBV7-8	-	TRBJ2-2	TGTGCCAGCAGCTTAGCCCAGAACACCGGGGAGCTGTTTTTT	CASSLAQNTGELFF
many	TRBV11-2	-	TRBJ2-5	TGTGCCAGCAGCCCGGATCGAGGCAGCCGGAGGACCCAGTACTTC	CASSPDRGSRRTQYF
medium-sized	TRBV11-3	-	TRBJ2-2	TGTGCCAGCAGCTTAGAGTTCGGTCTAACCGGGGAGCTGTTTTTT	CASSLEFGLTGELFF
many	TRBV2	-	TRBJ1-5	TGTGCCAGCAGCCTCAGCAATCAGCCCCAGCATTTT	CASSLSNQPQHF
medium-sized	TRBV6-2/TRBV6-3	TRBD2	TRBJ2-7	TGTGCCAGCAGTTATGGGAGGCTAGCGGGAAACGAGCAGTACTTC	CASSYGRLAGNEQYF
many	TRBV6-1	-	TRBJ2-5	TGTGCCAGCAAGAGGGTCAGGGAAGAGACCCAGTACTTC	CASKRVREETQYF
many	TRBV5-1	TRBD2	TRBJ2-5	TGCGCCAGCAGCATTGGACTAGCGGGGGTCCAAGAGACCCAGTACTTC	CASSIGLAGVQETQYF
many	TRBV4-3	-	TRBJ1-1	TGCGCCAGCAGCCAAAATTTCCCCACCACGCAGAACACTGAAGCTTTCTTT	CASSQNFPTTQNTEAFF
many	TRBV7-9	-	TRBJ1-1	TGTGCCAGCAGCCCCAGGGGAAACACTGAAGCTTTCTTT	CASSPRGNTEAFF
few	TRBV5-1	-	TRBJ2-7	TGCGCCAGCAGCTTGACTGCCCAGAGGGCCTACGAGCAGTACTTC	CASSLTAQRAYEQYF
many	TRBV9	-	TRBJ2-5	TGTGCCAGCAGCGTAGATGAGACCCAGTACTTC	CASSVDETQYF
many	TRBV11-2	-	TRBJ1-4	TGTGCCAGCAGCTTAGTCTTCAATGAAAAACTGTTTTTT	CASSLVFNEKLFF
many	TRBV12-5	-	TRBJ2-7	TGTGCTAGTGGCGAACCCCAGGGGAGTGCAGACGAGCAGTACTTC	CASGEPQGSADEQYF
many	TRBV2	-	TRBJ2-2	TGTGCCAGCAGTGGGACACCTATTGGCACCGGGGAGCTGTTTTTT	CASSGTPIGTGELFF
once	TRBV3-2	-	TRBJ1-2	TGTGCCAGCAGCCAAGATTTGGCAGTTACCTATGGCTACACCTTC	CASSQDLAVTYGYTF
many	TRBV9	TRBD1	TRBJ1-2	TGTGCCAGCAGCGTAGACCAGGGGGGTGGCTACACCTTC	CASSVDQGGGYTF
-	TRBV19	-	TRBJ1-6	TGTGCCAGTAGTATGGTGGCAGCGATCTCCTATAATTCATCCCTCCACTTT	CASSMVAAISYNSSLHF
-	TRBV5-1	-	TRBJ2-7	TGCGCCAGCAGCTTGCTCTCGGGGACCTACGATCAGCACTTC	CASSLLSGTYDQHF
many	TRBV20-1	-	TRBJ2-7	TGCAGTGCTAGGGTAGCGGAGGGAAGCTACGAGCAGTACTTC	CSARVAEGSYEQYF
many	TRBV29-1	-	TRBJ1-2	TGCAGCGTTGGATTTGGGGGCACTTCTAACTATGGCTACACCTTC	CSVGFGGTSNYGYTF
-	TRBV5-1	TRBD2	TRBJ2-7	TGCGCCAGCAACACTCCGCAGTCTGAGACGGCGGGAGGGAACTACAATGAGCAGTACTTC	CASNTPQSETAGGNYNEQYF
many	TRBV20-1	-	TRBJ2-3	TGCAGTGCTAGAGATCTTCGCCAGGTAGGGGCCTACACAGATACGCAGTATTTT	CSARDLRQVGAYTDTQYF
many	TRBV6-1	-	TRBJ1-5	TGTGCCAGCAGTATTTACAGGGATCAGCCCCAGCATTTT	CASSIYRDQPQHF
many	TRBV14	TRBD2	TRBJ2-7	TGTGCCAGCAGACCAAGCGGGAGGCCCTACGAGCAGTACTTC	CASRPSGRPYEQYF
-	TRBV6-1	-	TRBJ1-6	TGTGCCAGCAGCAAGACCACAGGAGCACCTGGTTCACCCATCCACTTT	CASSKTTGAPGSPIHF
-	TRBV3-1	-	TRBJ2-1	TGTGCCAGCAGCAGGAGGACGACCTCCTACAATGAGCAGTCCTTC	CASSRRTTSYNEQSF